Listed below are T cell receptor beta chains from one sample, sequenced in a study of T-cell memory formation after mild COVID-19. In TCRdb, the 5' RACE reads were re-called with MiXCR into one record per CDR3 protein. The table lists about 430,000 distinct CDR3 sequences, 20% to 25% of them singletons, with about 10% in the top ten. The sequencing input was PBMCs or a T cell subset sorted from them (not recorded which). The receptors were gathered from an adult woman who had mild COVID-19 (a few samples of this study predate the infection). Cell type and time point are not known. The CDR3 runs from the conserved cysteine through the conserved F or W. D genes are given only for firm matches. Where a row states a size, it is once, few, many or the class of an expanded clone; other rows omit it.

D	size	V	J	DNA	CDR3
-	few	TRBV4-1	TRBJ1-1	TGCGCCAGCAGCCAAGGCGGGAACGGGGGGACTGAAGCTTTCTTT	CASSQGGNGGTEAFF
-	-	TRBV2	TRBJ2-7	TGTGCCAGCACTGAAGGGGACGGCTCCTACGAGCAGTACTTC	CASTEGDGSYEQYF
-	-	TRBV4-3	TRBJ1-1	TGCGCCAGCAGCCAAGATAGAGGGGGGGTGGTGAACACTGAAGCTTTCTTT	CASSQDRGGVVNTEAFF
-	-	TRBV7-2	TRBJ2-7	TGTGCCAGCAGCTTTGCGGGACGCGAGCAGTACTTC	CASSFAGREQYF
-	-	TRBV5-4	TRBJ2-7	TGTGCCAGCTCGTCTAAAACAGGGTCCTTCTACGAGCAGTACTTC	CASSSKTGSFYEQYF
-	-	TRBV11-1	TRBJ2-1	TGTGCCACCACCGTGGCACCCGACGGATACAATGAGCAGTTCTTC	CATTVAPDGYNEQFF
TRBD2	few	TRBV14	TRBJ2-7	TGTGCCAGCAGCCAAAGACCGGGACTAGCGGTCGAGCAGTACTTC	CASSQRPGLAVEQYF
-	-	TRBV3-1	TRBJ1-1	TGTGCCAGCAGCCCCGGGGGGGTGAACACTGAAGCTTTCTTT	CASSPGGVNTEAFF
-	few	TRBV7-3	TRBJ2-5	TGTGCCAGCAGCTTACCGTTTGCGCCGGTGGAGACCCAGTACTTC	CASSLPFAPVETQYF
-	few	TRBV27	TRBJ1-5	TGTGCCAGCAGCCCCCGGCCGAATCAGCCCCAGCATTTT	CASSPRPNQPQHF
TRBD1	-	TRBV7-8	TRBJ1-1	TGTGCCAGCAGCTTCCCACAGGGGGCTAATGAAGCTTTCTTT	CASSFPQGANEAFF
TRBD1	-	TRBV19	TRBJ1-4	TGTGCCAGTTCAACCTTACAGGGGCTCGTTGAAAAACTGTTTTTT	CASSTLQGLVEKLFF
TRBD1	-	TRBV20-1	TRBJ1-1	TGCAGTGCTAGGAGAACAGGGGCAGTGAACACTGAAGCTTTCTTT	CSARRTGAVNTEAFF
TRBD1	-	TRBV19	TRBJ2-1	TGTGCCAGTACCTTTGGACAGGGTTGGAGCAATGAGCAGTTCTTC	CASTFGQGWSNEQFF
-	few	TRBV12-3/TRBV12-4	TRBJ2-2	TGTGCCAGCAGTCCCCGGGTCGGCGCCGGGGAGCTGTTTTTT	CASSPRVGAGELFF
-	few	TRBV4-3	TRBJ1-6	TGCGCCAGCAGCCAAGGAAGGACCGATTCACCCCTCCACTTT	CASSQGRTDSPLHF
-	-	TRBV5-1	TRBJ1-4	TGCGCCAGCAGCTTGGCCATGGGCAGGGAAGGTGAAAAACTGTTTTTT	CASSLAMGREGEKLFF
-	-	TRBV13	TRBJ2-1	TGTGCCAGCAGCTTAGGCACCCTAGAGCATGAGCAGTTCTTC	CASSLGTLEHEQFF
TRBD1	-	TRBV4-1	TRBJ1-1	TGCGCCAGCAGCCAAGAGCCCACAGGGGGCACTGAAGCTTTCTTT	CASSQEPTGGTEAFF
-	-	TRBV20-1	TRBJ2-3	TGCAGTGCTGAGCGCGGGACTAGCACAGATACGCAGTATTTT	CSAERGTSTDTQYF
TRBD1	-	TRBV5-1	TRBJ2-2	TGCGCCAGCAGCTTGGCCGGGACAGGGCAATCCGGGGAGCTGTTTTTT	CASSLAGTGQSGELFF
TRBD1	once	TRBV5-1	TRBJ1-6	TGCGCCAGCAGCTCCGACAGGGGGCTATCACCCCTCCACTTT	CASSSDRGLSPLHF
TRBD2	-	TRBV23-1	TRBJ2-5	TGCGCCAGCAGTCGGGTAGCGGGGGGGGAAGAGACCCAGTACTTC	CASSRVAGGEETQYF
TRBD1	few	TRBV12-3/TRBV12-4	TRBJ1-2	TGTGCCAGCAGTCGCTCGGGAAGGGACAGGGGAGCGGATGGCTACACCTTC	CASSRSGRDRGADGYTF
TRBD2	few	TRBV20-1	TRBJ2-5	TGCAGTGCAATTAGCGGGGCCTACCAAGAGACCCAGTACTTC	CSAISGAYQETQYF
TRBD2	-	TRBV7-6	TRBJ2-1	TGTGCCAGCAGCTTAGCGAGCGGGGGGACGGAGTTCTTC	CASSLASGGTEFF
-	-	TRBV6-4	TRBJ2-5	TGTGCCAGCAGTGAGAACGTCCTTGCGGAGACCCAGTACTTC	CASSENVLAETQYF
-	-	TRBV24-1	TRBJ2-1	TGTGCCACCAGTGACACCTCAGGGTCGAGGGTCCATGAGCAGTTCTTC	CATSDTSGSRVHEQFF
-	few	TRBV29-1	TRBJ1-1	TGCAGCGTTGAACAACCCTTGAACACTGAAGCTTTCTTT	CSVEQPLNTEAFF
-	-	TRBV7-2	TRBJ2-3	TGTGCCAGCAGATCGAAGCAGATTAGGTCCGTGGATACGCAGTATTTT	CASRSKQIRSVDTQYF
-	many	TRBV5-5	TRBJ2-1	TGTGCCAGCAGCCCCGCGTCGGTAACCAATGAGCAGTTCTTC	CASSPASVTNEQFF
-	few	TRBV25-1	TRBJ1-1	TGTGCCAGCAGTAGAGGAGGGGCAGGTTTCTTT	CASSRGGAGFF
TRBD2	-	TRBV9	TRBJ2-3	TGTGCCAGCAGAGTCTCTAGCGGGTTCACAGATACGCAGTATTTT	CASRVSSGFTDTQYF
TRBD2	-	TRBV5-8	TRBJ2-2	TGTGCCAGCAGCCCTCAAAGACTAGCGGGAAACACCGGGGAGCTGTTTTTT	CASSPQRLAGNTGELFF
TRBD1	-	TRBV19	TRBJ1-1	TGTGCCAGCTTTGAGAGGACAGGGGTACAGTTT	CASFERTGVQF
-	-	TRBV6-5	TRBJ1-5	TGTGCCAGCAGTCCAATTAAGACATCGGCGGTCAATCAGCCCCAGCATTTT	CASSPIKTSAVNQPQHF
-	-	TRBV7-9	TRBJ2-4	TGTGCCAGCAGCTGGGGCCCGTTGGAGGGGGCGAAAAACATTCAGTACTTC	CASSWGPLEGAKNIQYF
TRBD2	few	TRBV6-5	TRBJ2-2	TGTGCCAGCAGTCGAAGGGTTCCTCTAGCGGCGAACACCGGGGAGCTGTTTTTT	CASSRRVPLAANTGELFF
TRBD1	few	TRBV5-1	TRBJ2-1	TGCGCCAGCAGAGAGACAGGGGATGGGGGTCTCTACAATGAGCAGTTCTTC	CASRETGDGGLYNEQFF
TRBD2	-	TRBV7-7	TRBJ2-5	TGTGCCAGCAGCTCGAGAACTAGCGGGGGGGACTTGGAGACCCAGTACTTC	CASSSRTSGGDLETQYF
-	-	TRBV30	TRBJ2-1	TGTGCCTGGAGTGTGCGGGATGAGCAGTTCTTC	CAWSVRDEQFF
TRBD1	few	TRBV12-3/TRBV12-4	TRBJ2-4	TGTGCCAGCAGGCCACGACAGGGTAGCAAAAACATTCAGTACTTC	CASRPRQGSKNIQYF